The rows below give T cell receptor beta chains drawn from one sample of a study of T cell changes during pregnancy in multiple sclerosis. The data were produced by immunoSEQ multiplex PCR, yet TCRdb's version contains in-frame clones alone and is incomplete. The table has some 70,000 clones, roughly 90% seen once; the top ten hold roughly 0.29%. The material was CD4+ T cells from peripheral blood mononuclear cells, obtained in the third trimester of pregnancy. The source of these receptors is a female donor in good health, enrolled as a control in a pregnancy study. Both conserved end residues are part of each CDR3. D genes are given only for firm matches. Rows may omit the clone size; those that give it use once, few, many or a size class.

DNA: TGTGCCAGCAGCTTGGCCACAGGGGACTATGGCTACACCTTC
CDR3: CASSLATGDYGYTF
size: -
J: TRBJ1-2
D: TRBD1
V: TRBV5-6

DNA: TGTGCCAGCACCGGGAACACTGAAGCTTTCTTT
CDR3: CASTGNTEAFF
size: -
J: TRBJ1-1
D: -
V: TRBV6-6

DNA: TGTGCCAGCAGCTTCTCCACCCAGTTGGATACGCAGTATTTT
CDR3: CASSFSTQLDTQYF
size: -
J: TRBJ2-3
D: -
V: TRBV7-3

DNA: TGCGCCAGCAGCCAAGGAGGGATAGCCAAAAACATTCAGTACTTC
CDR3: CASSQGGIAKNIQYF
size: -
J: TRBJ2-4
D: -
V: TRBV4-1

DNA: TGTGCCAGCGGTCCCCCGGGACAGTATAATTCACCCCTCCACTTT
CDR3: CASGPPGQYNSPLHF
size: -
J: TRBJ1-6
D: TRBD1
V: TRBV7-2

DNA: TGTGCCATCAGTGAGGGGGGGGTCTATGGCTACACCTTC
CDR3: CAISEGGVYGYTF
size: once
J: TRBJ1-2
D: -
V: TRBV10-3

DNA: TGTGCCAGTAGTATAGTTCGTGCGAACGCGAACACCGGGGAGCTGTTTTTT
CDR3: CASSIVRANANTGELFF
size: -
J: TRBJ2-2
D: -
V: TRBV19

DNA: TGTGCCAGCAGTTCCCTAGCGGGGGAGGGGGAGACCCAGTACTTC
CDR3: CASSSLAGEGETQYF
size: -
J: TRBJ2-5
D: TRBD2
V: TRBV27

DNA: TGTGCCAGCAGTTTAGCGGGGAGGACAGATACGCAGTATTTT
CDR3: CASSLAGRTDTQYF
size: -
J: TRBJ2-3
D: TRBD2
V: TRBV2

DNA: TGTGCCAGTAGTCTAACAGGGAGGGAACCCCATGGCTACACCTTC
CDR3: CASSLTGREPHGYTF
size: once
J: TRBJ1-2
D: -
V: TRBV19

DNA: TGTGCCAGCAGCTCAAGGACTAGCGGGGTGGGGGAGCTGTTTTTT
CDR3: CASSSRTSGVGELFF
size: -
J: TRBJ2-2
D: TRBD2
V: TRBV9

DNA: TGTGCCACCAGCACTCCCCGACAGGGAGCTAACTATGGCTACACCTTC
CDR3: CATSTPRQGANYGYTF
size: -
J: TRBJ1-2
D: TRBD1
V: TRBV15

DNA: TGCGCCAGCAGCCGAGAACTCTACGTTAATGAAAAACTGTTTTTT
CDR3: CASSRELYVNEKLFF
size: -
J: TRBJ1-4
D: -
V: TRBV4-3

DNA: TGTGCCAGCAAAAAGGACAGGGGGGTAGAGACCCAGTACTTC
CDR3: CASKKDRGVETQYF
size: -
J: TRBJ2-5
D: TRBD1
V: TRBV6-6

DNA: TGTGCCAGCAGCCGGACGACAGGGTTGAGCTATGGCTACACCTTC
CDR3: CASSRTTGLSYGYTF
size: -
J: TRBJ1-2
D: TRBD1
V: TRBV13

DNA: TGTGCCAGCAGCTGGCCAGGGTCTCGTGGCTACACCTTC
CDR3: CASSWPGSRGYTF
size: -
J: TRBJ1-2
D: -
V: TRBV7-3

DNA: TGTGCCAGCAGCGTAAGCCCACAGGGTTCAACTAATGAAAAACTGTTTTTT
CDR3: CASSVSPQGSTNEKLFF
size: -
J: TRBJ1-4
D: -
V: TRBV9

DNA: TGTGCCAGCAGCTTAATACAGGGAGGGAACAATGAGCAGTTCTTC
CDR3: CASSLIQGGNNEQFF
size: -
J: TRBJ2-1
D: -
V: TRBV7-2

DNA: TGTGCCAGCAGCACGCAGGGGGCTGGTGAAGCTTTCTTT
CDR3: CASSTQGAGEAFF
size: -
J: TRBJ1-1
D: -
V: TRBV12-1

DNA: TGTGCCAGCAGCCCAGGGGTGGGGGACACTGAAGCTTTCTTT
CDR3: CASSPGVGDTEAFF
size: -
J: TRBJ1-1
D: -
V: TRBV7-2

DNA: TGTGCCAGCAGCCTAGGATTCGGGGCTGGGGCCAACGTCCTGACTTTC
CDR3: CASSLGFGAGANVLTF
size: -
J: TRBJ2-6
D: -
V: TRBV7-9

DNA: TGTGCCAGCAGCTCGGCCGGGTTCGCCTCTGAAGCTTTCTTT
CDR3: CASSSAGFASEAFF
size: -
J: TRBJ1-1
D: -
V: TRBV9

DNA: TGTGCCAGCAGCCCAACACAGCGAAACACCATATATTTT
CDR3: CASSPTQRNTIYF
size: -
J: TRBJ1-3
D: -
V: TRBV14

DNA: TGTGCCAGCACCCTACGTCTCGACACAAGAAACACCATATATTTT
CDR3: CASTLRLDTRNTIYF
size: -
J: TRBJ1-3
D: -
V: TRBV6-5

DNA: TGTGCCAGCAGCCCAACAGGGGATACGCAGTATTTT
CDR3: CASSPTGDTQYF
size: -
J: TRBJ2-3
D: -
V: TRBV7-9

DNA: TGTGCCACCTCTCCGCGGGGGGATGGGGCTGAAGCTTTCTTT
CDR3: CATSPRGDGAEAFF
size: -
J: TRBJ1-1
D: -
V: TRBV18

DNA: TGTGCCAGCAGCGGGACAGGGGTTTTGGGCACTGAAGCTTTCTTT
CDR3: CASSGTGVLGTEAFF
size: few
J: TRBJ1-1
D: TRBD1
V: TRBV27

DNA: TGTGCCAGCAGCCAAGATGGGGCAGGGGGCAAAGATACGCAGTATTTT
CDR3: CASSQDGAGGKDTQYF
size: -
J: TRBJ2-3
D: TRBD1
V: TRBV4-2

DNA: TGTGCCAGCAGTGTACAGGGGCCCTATGGCTACACCTTC
CDR3: CASSVQGPYGYTF
size: -
J: TRBJ1-2
D: TRBD1
V: TRBV6-1

DNA: TGTGCCAGCAGCTTATTGGTACTAGCGGGGCAAGAGACCCAGTACTTC
CDR3: CASSLLVLAGQETQYF
size: -
J: TRBJ2-5
D: TRBD2
V: TRBV5-5

DNA: TGTGCCAGCTCAAGCGTACAGGGATTGAGCAATCAGCCCCAGCATTTT
CDR3: CASSSVQGLSNQPQHF
size: -
J: TRBJ1-5
D: -
V: TRBV18

DNA: TGTGCCCGGGACCTCGGGGGACCCGGCGATACGCAGTATTTT
CDR3: CARDLGGPGDTQYF
size: -
J: TRBJ2-3
D: -
V: TRBV30

DNA: TGTGCCAGCAGCCTCGGGACTTCGGAGACCCAGTACTTC
CDR3: CASSLGTSETQYF
size: -
J: TRBJ2-5
D: -
V: TRBV7-2

DNA: TGTGCCAGCAGCGTGGGGGGGGGAGACACAGATACGCAGTATTTT
CDR3: CASSVGGGDTDTQYF
size: once
J: TRBJ2-3
D: TRBD2
V: TRBV9

DNA: TGTGCCAGCAGTTACTCGAACGGGGATGGCACTGAAGCTTTCTTT
CDR3: CASSYSNGDGTEAFF
size: -
J: TRBJ1-1
D: -
V: TRBV6-5

DNA: TGCGCCAGCAGCGACGGGGACAGGGGGCGTGAAAAACTGTTTTTT
CDR3: CASSDGDRGREKLFF
size: -
J: TRBJ1-4
D: TRBD1
V: TRBV5-1

DNA: TGTGCCAGCAGCTTACGGGGGATCAACCAAGAGACCCAGTACTTC
CDR3: CASSLRGINQETQYF
size: -
J: TRBJ2-5
D: -
V: TRBV11-2

DNA: TGTGCCAGCTCACCAACCACATCAGGGGCTAATGAAAAACTGTTTTTT
CDR3: CASSPTTSGANEKLFF
size: -
J: TRBJ1-4
D: -
V: TRBV18

DNA: TGTGCCAGTAGTATACAGGCCAAGAACACTGAAGCTTTCTTT
CDR3: CASSIQAKNTEAFF
size: -
J: TRBJ1-1
D: -
V: TRBV19

DNA: TGTGCCAGCAGCCCCAGCGGGGCGGGGGCATACGAGCAGTACTTC
CDR3: CASSPSGAGAYEQYF
size: -
J: TRBJ2-7
D: -
V: TRBV7-2

DNA: TGTGCCTGGACGTCGCTTATCGGGAAGAGCTCTGGAAACACCATATATTTT
CDR3: CAWTSLIGKSSGNTIYF
size: -
J: TRBJ1-3
D: -
V: TRBV7-9

DNA: TGTGCTAGTGGTTTGGTAGTTGGGCCCCAGTCCGAGCAGTACTTC
CDR3: CASGLVVGPQSEQYF
size: -
J: TRBJ2-7
D: -
V: TRBV12-5